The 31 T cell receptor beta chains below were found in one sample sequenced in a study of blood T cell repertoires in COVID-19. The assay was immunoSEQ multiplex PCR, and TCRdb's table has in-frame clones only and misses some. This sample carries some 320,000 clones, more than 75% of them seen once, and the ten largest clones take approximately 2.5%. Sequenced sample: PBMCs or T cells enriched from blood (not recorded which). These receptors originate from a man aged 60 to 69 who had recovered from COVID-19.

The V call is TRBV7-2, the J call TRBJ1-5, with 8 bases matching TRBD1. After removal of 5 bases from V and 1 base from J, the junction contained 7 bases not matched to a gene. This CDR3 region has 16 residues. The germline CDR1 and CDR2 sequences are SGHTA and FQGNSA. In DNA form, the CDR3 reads TGTGCCAGCAGCCCGCGGACAGGGATGAGCAATCAGCCCCAGCATTTT. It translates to CASSPRTGMSNQPQHF.

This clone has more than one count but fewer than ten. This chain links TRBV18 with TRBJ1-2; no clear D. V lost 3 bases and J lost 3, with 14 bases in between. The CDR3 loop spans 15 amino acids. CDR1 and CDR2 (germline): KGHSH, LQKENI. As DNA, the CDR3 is TGTGCCAGCTCACCCGCGCCGGGTCCTGACTATGGCTACACCTTC. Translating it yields CASSPAPGPDYGYTF.

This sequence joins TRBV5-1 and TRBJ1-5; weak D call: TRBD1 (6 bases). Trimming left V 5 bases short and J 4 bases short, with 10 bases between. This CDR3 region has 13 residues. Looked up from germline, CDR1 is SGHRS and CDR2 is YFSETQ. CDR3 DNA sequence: TGCGCCAGCAGGTATGACAGGAATCAGCCCCAGCATTTT. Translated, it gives CASRYDRNQPQHF. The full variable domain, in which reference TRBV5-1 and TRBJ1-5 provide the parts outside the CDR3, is KAGVTQTPRYLIKTRGQQVTLSCSPISGHRSVSWYQQTPGQGLQFLFEYFSETQRNKGNFPGRFSGRQFSNSRSEMNVSTLELGDSALYLCASRYDRNQPQHFGDGTRLSIL.

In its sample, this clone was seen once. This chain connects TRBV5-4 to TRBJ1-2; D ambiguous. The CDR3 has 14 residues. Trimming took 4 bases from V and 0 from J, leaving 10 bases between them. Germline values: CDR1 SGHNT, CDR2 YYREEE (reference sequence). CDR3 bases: TGTGCCAGCAGCCTTATCCAGACTAACTATGGCTACACCTTC. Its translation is CASSLIQTNYGYTF.

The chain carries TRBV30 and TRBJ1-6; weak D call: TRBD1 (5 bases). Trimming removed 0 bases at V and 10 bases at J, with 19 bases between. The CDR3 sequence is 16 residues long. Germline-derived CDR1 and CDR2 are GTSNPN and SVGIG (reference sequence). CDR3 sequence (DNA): TGTGCCTGGAGTGTACAGTTCGGGGGAAAGAGATCACCCCTCCACTTT. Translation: CAWSVQFGGKRSPLHF. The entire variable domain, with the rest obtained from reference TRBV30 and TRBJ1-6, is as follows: SQTIHQWPATLVQPVGSPLSLECTVEGTSNPNLYWYRQAAGRGLQLLFYSVGIGQISSEVPQNLSASRPQDRQFILSSKKLLLSDSGFYLCAWSVQFGGKRSPLHFGNGTRLTVT.

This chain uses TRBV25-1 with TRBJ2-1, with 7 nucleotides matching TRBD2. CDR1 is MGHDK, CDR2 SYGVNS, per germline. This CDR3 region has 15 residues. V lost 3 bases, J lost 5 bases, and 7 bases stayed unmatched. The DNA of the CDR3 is TGTGCCAGCAGTGATCCGGCGGGAGTGGACAATGAGCAGTTCTTC. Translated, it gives CASSDPAGVDNEQFF.

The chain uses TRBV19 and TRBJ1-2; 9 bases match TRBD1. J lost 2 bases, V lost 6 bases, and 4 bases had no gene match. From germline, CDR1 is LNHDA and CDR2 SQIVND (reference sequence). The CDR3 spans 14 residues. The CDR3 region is CASRGTGKNYGYTF. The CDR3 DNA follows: TGTGCCAGTAGGGGGACAGGGAAGAACTATGGCTACACCTTC.

Here the CDR3 DNA reads TGTGCCAGCAGCTTAGCGCGGGGTCAGCCCCAGCATTTT. This codes for CASSLARGQPQHF. The chain is built from TRBV7-9 and TRBJ1-5, with unresolved D. The CDR3 has 13 amino acids. The V gene lost 0 bases and the J gene lost 6 bases, with 6 bases spanning the gap. Per germline, CDR1 SEHNR and CDR2 FQNEAQ (reference sequence).

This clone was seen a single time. For the CDR3, the DNA is TGTGCCAGCAGCTCACAGGGGGCTGGGGCCAACGTCCTGACTTTC. This encodes CASSSQGAGANVLTF. The chain uses TRBV7-8 and TRBJ2-6; the match to TRBD1 covers 8 bases. V dropped 4 bases and J dropped 2; count of bases not matched to a gene: 1. Germline lookup yields CDR1 SGHVS and CDR2 FQNEAQ. The CDR3 extends over 15 amino acids.

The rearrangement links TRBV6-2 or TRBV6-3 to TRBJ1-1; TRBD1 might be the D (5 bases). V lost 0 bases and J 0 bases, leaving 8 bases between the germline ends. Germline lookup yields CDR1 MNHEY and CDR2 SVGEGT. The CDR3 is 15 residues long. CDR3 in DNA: TGTGCCAGCAGTTACTCAAAGGGGATGAACACTGAAGCTTTCTTT. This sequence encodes CASSYSKGMNTEAFF.

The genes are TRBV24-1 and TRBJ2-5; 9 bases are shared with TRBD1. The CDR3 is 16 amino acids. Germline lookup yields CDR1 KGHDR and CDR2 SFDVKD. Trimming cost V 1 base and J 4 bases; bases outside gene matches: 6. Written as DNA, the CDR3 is TGTGCCACCAGTGATTTCCCGGGACAGGGAAGAGAGACCCAGTACTTC. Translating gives CATSDFPGQGRETQYF.

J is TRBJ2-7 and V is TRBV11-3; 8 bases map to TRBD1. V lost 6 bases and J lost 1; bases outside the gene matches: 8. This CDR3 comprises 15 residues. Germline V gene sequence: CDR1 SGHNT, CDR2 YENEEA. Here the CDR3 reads CASSGGQGLSYEQYF. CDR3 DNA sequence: TGTGCCAGCAGTGGAGGACAGGGCCTTTCCTACGAGCAGTACTTC.

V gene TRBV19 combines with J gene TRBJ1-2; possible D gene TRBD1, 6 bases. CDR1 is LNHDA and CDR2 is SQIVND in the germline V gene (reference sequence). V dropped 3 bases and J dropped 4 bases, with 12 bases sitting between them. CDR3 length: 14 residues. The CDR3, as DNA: TGTGCCAGTAGTATTTACGGACAGTTCTATGGCTACACCTTC. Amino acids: CASSIYGQFYGYTF.

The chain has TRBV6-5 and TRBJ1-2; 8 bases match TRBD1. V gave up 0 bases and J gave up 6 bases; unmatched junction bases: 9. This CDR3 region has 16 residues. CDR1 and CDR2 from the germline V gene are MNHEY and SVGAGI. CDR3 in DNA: TGTGCCAGCAGTTACTCTGGTGGACAGGGTTTTAATGGCTACACCTTC. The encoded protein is CASSYSGGQGFNGYTF.

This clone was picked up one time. The CDR3 DNA follows: TGTGCCAGCAGCTTGGCCTCCAATGAGCAGTTCTTC. Encoded protein: CASSLASNEQFF. V and J are TRBV5-6 and TRBJ2-1, with D uncertain. The CDR3 has 12 residues. V lost 0 bases and J lost 6, with 4 bases in between. The germline V gene encodes CDR1 SGHDT and CDR2 YYEEEE.

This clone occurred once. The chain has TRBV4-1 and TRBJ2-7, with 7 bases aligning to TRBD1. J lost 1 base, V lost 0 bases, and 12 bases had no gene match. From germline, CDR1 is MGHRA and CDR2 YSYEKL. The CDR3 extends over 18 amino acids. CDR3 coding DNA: TGCGCCAGCAGCCAAGACCCCCCACCCGACAGGGATTCCTACGAGCAGTACTTC. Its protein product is CASSQDPPPDRDSYEQYF.

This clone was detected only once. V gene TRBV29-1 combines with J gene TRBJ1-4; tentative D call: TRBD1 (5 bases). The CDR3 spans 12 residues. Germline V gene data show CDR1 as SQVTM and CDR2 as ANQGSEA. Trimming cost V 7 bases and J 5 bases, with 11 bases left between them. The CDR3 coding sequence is TGCAGCGCGGGACGGTCAAATGAAAAACTGTTTTTT. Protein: CSAGRSNEKLFF.

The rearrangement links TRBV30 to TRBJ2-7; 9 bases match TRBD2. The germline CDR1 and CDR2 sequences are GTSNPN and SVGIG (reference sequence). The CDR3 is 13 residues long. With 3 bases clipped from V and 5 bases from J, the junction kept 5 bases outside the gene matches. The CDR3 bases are TGTGCCTGGAGGGGCGGGGGGGCCCACGAGCAGTACTTC. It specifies CAWRGGGAHEQYF.

The CDR3 DNA reads as TGTGCCAGCAGCGCTACGAACACTGAAGCTTTCTTT. This gives the protein CASSATNTEAFF. The chain links TRBV5-4 to TRBJ1-1; unclear D gene. The CDR3 runs 12 residues. V was pared by 4 bases and J by 1 base, with 5 bases between. CDR1 and CDR2 (germline): SGHNT, YYREEE (reference sequence).

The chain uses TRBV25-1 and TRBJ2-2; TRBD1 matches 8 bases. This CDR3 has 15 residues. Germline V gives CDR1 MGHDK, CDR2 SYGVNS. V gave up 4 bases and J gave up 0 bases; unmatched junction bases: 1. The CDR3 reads CASSARGPNTGELFF. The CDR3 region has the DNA TGTGCCAGCAGTGCCAGGGGGCCGAACACCGGGGAGCTGTTTTTT. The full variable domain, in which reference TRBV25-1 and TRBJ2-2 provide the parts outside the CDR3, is EADIYQTPRYLVIGTGKKITLECSQTMGHDKMYWYQQDPGMELHLIHYSYGVNSTEKGDLSSESTVSRIRTEHFPLTLESARPSHTSQYLCASSARGPNTGELFFGEGSRLTVL.

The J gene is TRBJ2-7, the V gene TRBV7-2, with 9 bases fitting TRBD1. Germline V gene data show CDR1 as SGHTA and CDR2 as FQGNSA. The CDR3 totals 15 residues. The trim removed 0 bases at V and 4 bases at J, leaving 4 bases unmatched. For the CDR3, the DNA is TGTGCCAGCAGCTTAGCAGGGACAGGGAATTACGAGCAGTACTTC. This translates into CASSLAGTGNYEQYF.

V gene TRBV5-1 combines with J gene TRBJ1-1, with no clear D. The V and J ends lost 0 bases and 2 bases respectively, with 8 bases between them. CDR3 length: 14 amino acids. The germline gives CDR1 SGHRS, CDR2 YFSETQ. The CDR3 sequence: CASSLAVPNTEAFF. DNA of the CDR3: TGCGCCAGCAGCTTGGCAGTTCCCAACACTGAAGCTTTCTTT.

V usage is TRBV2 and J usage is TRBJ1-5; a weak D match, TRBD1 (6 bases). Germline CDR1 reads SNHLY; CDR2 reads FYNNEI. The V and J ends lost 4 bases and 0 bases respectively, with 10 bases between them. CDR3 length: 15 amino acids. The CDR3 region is CASSGTANSNQPQHF. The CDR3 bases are TGTGCCAGCAGTGGGACAGCTAATAGCAATCAGCCCCAGCATTTT. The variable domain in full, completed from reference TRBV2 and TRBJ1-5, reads EPEVTQTPSHQVTQMGQEVILRCVPISNHLYFYWYRQILGQKVEFLVSFYNNEISEKSEIFDDQFSVERPDGSNFTLKIRSTKLEDSAMYFCASSGTANSNQPQHFGDGTRLSIL.

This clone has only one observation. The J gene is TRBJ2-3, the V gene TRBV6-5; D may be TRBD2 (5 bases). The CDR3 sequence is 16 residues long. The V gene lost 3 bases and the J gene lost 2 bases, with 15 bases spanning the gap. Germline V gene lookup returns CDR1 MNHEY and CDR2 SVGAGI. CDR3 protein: CASSYGGRPNTDTQYF. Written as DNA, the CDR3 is TGTGCCAGCAGTTATGGCGGGCGTCCAAACACAGATACGCAGTATTTT.

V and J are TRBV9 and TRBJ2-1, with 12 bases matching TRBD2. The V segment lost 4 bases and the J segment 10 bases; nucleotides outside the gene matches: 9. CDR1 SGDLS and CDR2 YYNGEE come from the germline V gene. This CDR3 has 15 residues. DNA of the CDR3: TGTGCCAGCAGCTTAAGACTAGCGGGAGCATTGGAGCAGTTCTTC. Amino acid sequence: CASSLRLAGALEQFF.

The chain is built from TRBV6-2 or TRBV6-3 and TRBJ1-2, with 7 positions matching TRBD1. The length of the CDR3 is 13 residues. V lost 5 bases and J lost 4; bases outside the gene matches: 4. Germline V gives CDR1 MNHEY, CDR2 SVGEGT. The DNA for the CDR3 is TGTGCCAGCAGTCTTACAGGGGCCTATGGCTACACCTTC. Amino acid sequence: CASSLTGAYGYTF.

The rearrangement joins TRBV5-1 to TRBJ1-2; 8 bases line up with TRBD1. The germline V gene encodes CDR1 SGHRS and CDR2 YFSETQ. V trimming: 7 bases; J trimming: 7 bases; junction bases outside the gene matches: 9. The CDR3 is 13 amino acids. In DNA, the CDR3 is TGCGCCAGCCGGAGGGGACAGGAGGGTGGCTACACCTTC. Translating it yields CASRRGQEGGYTF.

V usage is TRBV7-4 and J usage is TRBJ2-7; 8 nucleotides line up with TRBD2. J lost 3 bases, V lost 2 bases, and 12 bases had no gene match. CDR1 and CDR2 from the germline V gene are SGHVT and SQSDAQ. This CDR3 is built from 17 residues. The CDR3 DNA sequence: TGTGCCAGCAGCTTACGCGCGGCCAGCGGGGGCTTCTACGAGCAGTACTTC. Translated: CASSLRAASGGFYEQYF.

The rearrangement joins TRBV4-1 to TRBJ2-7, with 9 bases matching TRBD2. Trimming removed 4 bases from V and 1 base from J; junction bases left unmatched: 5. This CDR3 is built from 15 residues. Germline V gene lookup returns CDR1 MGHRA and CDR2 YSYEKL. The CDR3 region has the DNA TGCGCCAGCAGCCTCCTAGCGGGATCTTCCTACGAGCAGTACTTC. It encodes CASSLLAGSSYEQYF.

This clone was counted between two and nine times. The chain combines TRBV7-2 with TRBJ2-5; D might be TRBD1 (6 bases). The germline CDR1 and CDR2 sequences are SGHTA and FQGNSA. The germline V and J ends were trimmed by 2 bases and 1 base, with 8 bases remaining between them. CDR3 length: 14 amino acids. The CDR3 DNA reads TGTGCCAGCAGCTTAAACAGGGCCCAAGAGACCCAGTACTTC. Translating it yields CASSLNRAQETQYF. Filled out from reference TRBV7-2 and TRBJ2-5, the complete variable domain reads GAGVSQSPSNKVTEKGKDVELRCDPISGHTALYWYRQSLGQGLEFLIYFQGNSAPDKSGLPSDRFSAERTGGSVSTLTIQRTQQEDSAVYLCASSLNRAQETQYFGPGTRLLVL.

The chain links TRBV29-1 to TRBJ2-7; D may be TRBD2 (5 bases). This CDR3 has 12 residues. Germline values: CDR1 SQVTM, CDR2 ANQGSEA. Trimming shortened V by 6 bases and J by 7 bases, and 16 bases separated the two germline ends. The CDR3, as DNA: TGCAGCGTCGCGCCGTTTCGGGGAGAGCAGTACTTC. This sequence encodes CSVAPFRGEQYF.